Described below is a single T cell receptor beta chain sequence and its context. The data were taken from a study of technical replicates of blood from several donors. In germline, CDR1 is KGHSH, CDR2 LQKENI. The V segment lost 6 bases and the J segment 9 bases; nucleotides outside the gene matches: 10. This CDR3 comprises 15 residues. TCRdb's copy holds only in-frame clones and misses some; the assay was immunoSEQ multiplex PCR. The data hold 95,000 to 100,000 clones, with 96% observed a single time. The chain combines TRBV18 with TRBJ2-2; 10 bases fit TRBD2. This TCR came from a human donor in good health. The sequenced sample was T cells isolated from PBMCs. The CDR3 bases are TGTGCCAGCTCGCTAACTAGCGGGATTTTCCGGGAGCTGTTTTTT. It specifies CASSLTSGIFRELFF.